These 20 T cell receptor beta chains were all obtained from the same sample, sequenced in a study of blood T cell repertoires in COVID-19. Clones were sequenced by immunoSEQ multiplex PCR, and TCRdb holds only the in-frame ones, with some missing. The profile shows 200,000 to 300,000 clones, 75% to 90% of them singletons. Sequenced input: peripheral blood. These receptors came from a woman aged 25 to 39 who had recovered from COVID-19.

This clone was seen a few times. The chain uses TRBV30 and TRBJ2-2; a weak D match, TRBD2 (7 bases). The germline V gene has CDR1 GTSNPN and CDR2 SVGIG (reference sequence). The V gene lost 3 bases and the J gene lost 0 bases, with 26 bases spanning the gap. This CDR3 comprises 20 residues. The CDR3 DNA reads as TGTGCCTGGAGCGGAAGAGCATGGGGGCGGGGGAGCTCGAACACCGGGGAGCTGTTTTTT. Residues: CAWSGRAWGRGSSNTGELFF. The full variable domain, its missing parts supplied by reference TRBV30 and TRBJ2-2, is SQTIHQWPATLVQPVGSPLSLECTVEGTSNPNLYWYRQAAGRGLQLLFYSVGIGQISSEVPQNLSASRPQDRQFILSSKKLLLSDSGFYLCAWSGRAWGRGSSNTGELFFGEGSRLTVL.

V is TRBV29-1 and J is TRBJ2-7; possible D gene TRBD1, 5 bases. The CDR3 has 11 amino acids. Between the trimmed V and J ends, which lost 4 bases and 6 bases, there was a span of 10 bases. Germline CDR1 SQVTM, CDR2 ANQGSEA. This chain's CDR3 is CSVVRGSEQYF. The CDR3, as DNA: TGCAGCGTTGTAAGGGGAAGCGAGCAGTACTTC.

The CDR3, as DNA: TGTGCCAGCAGTCCGGCCGGGACGGGGGCCTACGAGCAGTACTTC. The encoded protein is CASSPAGTGAYEQYF. The chain has TRBV27 and TRBJ2-7; D might be TRBD2 (6 bases). Germline V lookup: CDR1 MNHEY, CDR2 SMNVEV (reference sequence). The V and J ends lost 5 bases and 2 bases respectively, with 16 bases between them. The CDR3 is 15 residues long.

V usage is TRBV6-2 or TRBV6-3 and J usage is TRBJ2-2, with 7 bases identical to TRBD2. Germline V gene sequence: CDR1 MNHEY, CDR2 SVGEGT. The CDR3 is 13 residues long. Trimming took 6 bases from V and 4 from J; bases not matched to a gene: 2. CDR3: CASSQRGTGELFF. The CDR3 DNA reads TGTGCCAGCAGCCAGCGGGGCACCGGGGAGCTGTTTTTT.

V gene TRBV5-5 combines with J gene TRBJ2-2; TRBD1 is a possible D gene (5 bases). Germline-derived CDR1 and CDR2 are SGHKS and YYEKEE (reference sequence). V was shortened by 4 bases and J by 2 bases, with 9 bases between the two germline ends. The CDR3 length is 14 residues. The CDR3 sequence: CASSPTVNTGELFF. As DNA, the CDR3 is TGTGCCAGCAGCCCGACAGTAAACACCGGGGAGCTGTTTTTT.

V and J are TRBV7-3 and TRBJ2-5; weak D call: TRBD2 (7 bases). The CDR3 consists of 15 residues. With 2 bases removed from V and 5 bases from J, the gap between germline ends came to 15 bases. Germline CDR1 reads SGHTA; CDR2 reads FQGTGA. The CDR3 here is CASSLGRGGWETQYF. CDR3 coding DNA: TGTGCCAGCAGCTTAGGTCGCGGGGGCTGGGAGACCCAGTACTTC.

The chain combines TRBV6-2 or TRBV6-3 with TRBJ2-6; maybe TRBD1 (5 bases). This CDR3 is 15 amino acids long. V lost 5 bases and J lost 0, with 8 bases in between. Germline V gene sequence: CDR1 MNHEY, CDR2 SVGEGT. The CDR3, as DNA: TGTGCCAGCAGTGGCGACAGCTCTGGGGCCAACGTCCTGACTTTC. Its protein product is CASSGDSSGANVLTF.

The rearrangement joins TRBV7-9 to TRBJ1-2; D is possibly TRBD1 (5 bases). This CDR3 comprises 15 residues. V was cut by 5 bases and J by 5 bases, with 18 bases left in between. Germline CDR1 reads SEHNR; CDR2 reads FQNEAQ (reference sequence). CDR3 residues: CASSPRDAPGYGYTF. As DNA, the CDR3 is TGTGCCAGCAGCCCGCGGGACGCGCCGGGTTATGGCTACACCTTC.

The rearrangement links TRBV5-1 to TRBJ1-3; TRBD1 matches 9 bases. CDR1 is SGHRS and CDR2 is YFSETQ in the germline V gene. V shed 2 bases and J 4 bases; nucleotides not matched to a gene: 4. The CDR3 has 15 amino acids. CDR3 DNA: TGCGCCAGCAGCTTACAGGGGGCGGGAGGAAACACCATATATTTT. It yields the protein CASSLQGAGGNTIYF. Combining the CDR3 with reference TRBV5-1 and TRBJ1-3 gives the whole variable domain KAGVTQTPRYLIKTRGQQVTLSCSPISGHRSVSWYQQTPGQGLQFLFEYFSETQRNKGNFPGRFSGRQFSNSRSEMNVSTLELGDSALYLCASSLQGAGGNTIYFGEGSWLTVV.

The V call is TRBV30, the J call TRBJ1-1; D possibly corresponds to TRBD1 (5 bases). The germline gives CDR1 GTSNPN, CDR2 SVGIG (reference sequence). Trimming took off 2 bases at V and 5 bases at J, with 12 bases between the two ends. This CDR3 region has 13 residues. Here the CDR3 DNA reads TGTGCCTGGAGTAAGGGGCTAAGTACTGAAGCTTTCTTT. Translated: CAWSKGLSTEAFF.

The CDR3 DNA reads as TGCAGCGTTGAACGGACAGGGGGCGTGCAGTACTTC. Amino acid sequence: CSVERTGGVQYF. The chain is built from TRBV29-1 and TRBJ2-7; 11 bases agree with TRBD1. The ends lost 2 bases at V and 9 bases at J; junction bases unmatched: 3. CDR1 is SQVTM, CDR2 ANQGSEA, per germline. This CDR3 is built from 12 residues.

The chain couples TRBV23-1 to TRBJ1-2, with D perhaps TRBD1 (6 bases). TRBV23-1 is an open reading frame, and its role is uncertain. The CDR3 spans 13 residues. Trimming shortened V by 1 base and J by 5 bases, and 8 bases separated the two germline ends. The CDR3 DNA follows: TGCGCCAGCAGTCAATATGACAGGTATGGCTACACCTTC. It translates to CASSQYDRYGYTF.

This sequence joins TRBV6-2 or TRBV6-3 and TRBJ1-2; no clear D. Germline V CDR1 and CDR2: MNHEY, SVGEGT. V lost 2 bases to trimming and J lost 5 bases, with 9 bases between them. The CDR3 has 13 residues. The DNA for the CDR3 is TGTGCCAGCAGTTACGTCGGTTGGTATGGCTACACCTTC. The encoded protein is CASSYVGWYGYTF.

Here the CDR3 reads CASSQDLRENHGYTF. CDR3 in DNA: TGTGCCAGCAGCCAAGACCTACGCGAGAACCATGGCTACACCTTC. The V call is TRBV4-2, the J call TRBJ1-2; D uncertain. Germline V gene data show CDR1 as LGHNA and CDR2 as YNFKEQ. With 0 bases removed from V and 6 bases from J, the gap between germline ends came to 14 bases. The CDR3 length is 15 residues.

CDR3 in DNA: TGCGCCAGCAGCGACACCTCAACTAATGAAAAACTGTTTTTT. Its protein is CASSDTSTNEKLFF. The chain recombines TRBV10-2 with TRBJ1-4; D gene unclear. Germline-derived CDR1 and CDR2 are WSHSY and SAAADI. Trimming removed 6 bases at V and 0 bases at J, with 8 bases between. There are 14 residues in the CDR3.

The chain combines TRBV6-2 or TRBV6-3 with TRBJ2-5, with D perhaps TRBD2 (5 bases). Germline CDR1 is MNHEY and CDR2 is SVGEGT. The CDR3 has 17 residues. V lost 3 bases and J 4 bases, leaving 21 bases between the germline ends. The CDR3, as DNA: TGTGCCAGCAGTTATAGAGCCCGAGCATCCCGGGGAGAGACCCAGTACTTC. As protein: CASSYRARASRGETQYF.

The CDR3 sequence is CASSRDSGDYGYTF. The CDR3 bases are TGTGCCAGCAGTAGGGACTCCGGAGACTATGGCTACACCTTC. This rearrangement joins TRBV2 to TRBJ1-2, with D perhaps TRBD1 (5 bases). Germline CDR1 SNHLY, CDR2 FYNNEI. V lost 5 bases to trimming and J lost 3 bases, with 13 bases between them. The CDR3 runs to 14 residues.

The gene calls are TRBV27 and TRBJ1-1, with D possibly matching TRBD1 (6 bases). CDR1 is MNHEY, CDR2 SMNVEV, per germline (reference sequence). The CDR3 totals 13 residues. Trimming took 3 bases from V and 12 from J, leaving 17 bases between them. The CDR3 sequence is CASSFPGTLTPFF. The CDR3 coding sequence is TGTGCCAGCAGTTTCCCCGGGACATTAACACCTTTCTTT.

This chain joins TRBV2 and TRBJ2-7; the match to TRBD2 covers 12 bases. The V gene's germline CDR1 is SNHLY and CDR2 FYNNEI. There are 15 residues in the CDR3. The V segment lost 5 bases and the J segment 4 bases; nucleotides outside the gene matches: 6. CDR3 coding DNA: TGTGCCAGCAGTATGGGACTAGCGGGTAAATACGAGCAGTACTTC. Translating gives CASSMGLAGKYEQYF.

There are a few counts of this clone. The chain carries TRBV5-4 and TRBJ1-6; 10 bases are shared with TRBD1. Germline CDR1 and CDR2: SGHNT and YYREEE (reference sequence). The CDR3 covers 17 residues. The junction had 9 bases not matched to a gene; V was cut back by 2 bases and J by 7 bases. The CDR3 nucleotides are TGTGCCAGCAGCTTCTTACCTCGGACAGGGGGGAATTCACCCCTCCACTTT. Amino acid sequence: CASSFLPRTGGNSPLHF. The full variable domain, its missing parts supplied by reference TRBV5-4 and TRBJ1-6, is ETGVTQSPTHLIKTRGQQVTLRCSSQSGHNTVSWYQQALGQGPQFIFQYYREEENGRGNFPPRFSGLQFPNYSSELNVNALELDDSALYLCASSFLPRTGGNSPLHFGNGTRLTVT.